This T cell receptor (beta chain) was recorded in a study of cytomegalovirus exposure and HLA in healthy donors. Study-wide findings and caveats: TCR beta sequences numbering under 20,000 were associated with HLA alleles at 0.05 false discovery rate in a later analysis. When a later analysis was performed, an Asian-associated ancestry cluster reportedly had fewer N-insertions than the approximately 690-donor mean.

For this clone: Its target is unknown.

Germline CDR1 reads MNHEY; CDR2 reads SMNVEV (reference sequence). The CDR3 extends over 15 amino acids. V lost 5 bases, J lost 4 bases, and 5 bases stayed unmatched. The PCR contained 60 Vbeta and 13 Jbeta primers. Authors' analysis steps: Roughly 10 million shared chains were among approximately 87 million unique TCR beta chains counted in a later analysis. The data were produced by immunoSEQ multiplex PCR, yet TCRdb's version contains in-frame clones alone and is incomplete. V and J calls and clone size are those listed in that table; D and trimming were worked out from the DNA. Counted here are roughly 140,000 clones, roughly 74% occurring once; the ten biggest clones make up 2% to 2.5%.

The sequence was obtained from a woman under 30 in good health and CMV-seropositive. This chain links TRBV27 with TRBJ1-4; TRBD1 agrees at 9 bases. Sequencing input: PBMCs. This CDR3 reads CASSNPGQGNEKLFF. For the CDR3, the DNA is TGTGCCAGCAGTAACCCGGGACAGGGTAATGAAAAACTGTTTTTT.